This T cell receptor beta chain was identified in a study of cytomegalovirus exposure and HLA in healthy donors. Note on this clone: No antigen is known for it.

Study findings and constraints: Cytomegalovirus-associated status was assigned to 150 to 200 TCR beta chains. Another analysis was done later, and it associated 15,000 or so TCR beta sequences with HLA alleles at 0.05 false discovery rate. Some V segments, TRBV6-2 and TRBV6-3 among them, were indistinguishable and were therefore excluded.

The germline V gene encodes CDR1 MNHEY and CDR2 SMNVEV (reference sequence). Trimming pared 1 base from V and 7 bases from J, leaving 11 bases between. CDR3 length equals 14 residues. Researchers ran the PCR with 60 Vbeta and 13 Jbeta primers. Clones were read by immunoSEQ multiplex PCR, and TCRdb kept only the in-frame ones, dropping some. The sample lists fewer than 110,000 clones; 81% were seen once. The source is a man aged 25 to 40 in good health and CMV-seronegative. Specimen: PBMCs. V and J are TRBV27 and TRBJ1-5; no reliable D call. The CDR3 sequence: CASSLLGRGQPQHF. DNA of the CDR3: TGTGCCAGCAGTTTATTGGGGAGAGGCCAGCCCCAGCATTTT.